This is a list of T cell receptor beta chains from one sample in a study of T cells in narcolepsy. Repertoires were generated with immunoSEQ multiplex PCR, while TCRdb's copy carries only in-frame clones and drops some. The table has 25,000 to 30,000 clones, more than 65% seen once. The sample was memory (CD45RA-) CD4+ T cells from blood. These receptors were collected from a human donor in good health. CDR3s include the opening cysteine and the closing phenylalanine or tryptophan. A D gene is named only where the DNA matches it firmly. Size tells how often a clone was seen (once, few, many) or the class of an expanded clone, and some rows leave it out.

CASSLDPWLSGGENTDTQYF	TGCGCCAGCAGCTTGGACCCATGGTTGAGCGGGGGGGAAAACACAGATACGCAGTATTTT	TRBV5-1	TRBJ2-3	TRBD2	.
CASSLGQRNTEAFF	TGTGCCAGCAGCCTCGGACAGCGGAACACTGAAGCTTTCTTT	TRBV7-2	TRBJ1-1	.	once
CASSPPARGTGLGYTF	TGTGCCAGCTCACCACCGGCCCGTGGGACAGGGCTTGGCTACACCTTC	TRBV18	TRBJ1-2	TRBD1	.
CACRPGANVLTF	TGTGCCTGCCGCCCTGGGGCCAACGTCCTGACTTTC	TRBV30	TRBJ2-6	.	.
CASSSGGSSTDTQYF	TGCGCCAGCAGCTCGGGGGGGAGTAGCACAGATACGCAGTATTTT	TRBV5-1	TRBJ2-3	TRBD2	once
CASTISTGDLFRGYTF	TGTGCCAGTACCATATCAACAGGGGACCTATTTCGGGGCTACACCTTC	TRBV19	TRBJ1-2	TRBD1	.
CASSQRGLGTEAFF	TGTGCCAGCAGTCAAAGGGGGCTGGGCACTGAAGCTTTCTTT	TRBV2	TRBJ1-1	TRBD1	few
CASRQTPGQGNSPLHF	TGCGCCAGCAGGCAAACCCCGGGACAGGGCAATTCACCCCTCCACTTT	TRBV5-1	TRBJ1-6	TRBD1	.
CASLAGGDQETQYF	TGTGCCTCCCTAGCGGGAGGGGACCAAGAGACCCAGTACTTC	TRBV2	TRBJ2-5	TRBD2	.
CASSPDPWRGEQETQYF	TGTGCCAGCTCACCCGATCCGTGGCGAGGAGAACAAGAGACCCAGTACTTC	TRBV18	TRBJ2-5	.	.
CAIRGTEQETQYF	TGTGCCATCAGAGGGACAGAGCAAGAGACCCAGTACTTC	TRBV10-3	TRBJ2-5	TRBD1	.
CASSRGGYNEKLFF	TGCGCCAGCAGCAGGGGAGGGTATAATGAAAAACTGTTTTTT	TRBV5-1	TRBJ1-4	.	.
CASSRKTLSGGLTGELFF	TGTGCCAGTAGTCGCAAAACCCTTAGCGGGGGACTCACCGGGGAGCTGTTTTTT	TRBV19	TRBJ2-2	TRBD2	.
CAWSALGAKNIQYF	TGTGCCTGGAGTGCTCTTGGAGCCAAAAACATTCAGTACTTC	TRBV30	TRBJ2-4	.	.
CASSTTGGRDEQYF	TGTGCCAGCAGTACCACAGGGGGTAGAGACGAGCAGTACTTC	TRBV6-1	TRBJ2-7	TRBD1	.
CASSVNPRLYGYTF	TGTGCCAGCAGCGTAAACCCCCGTTTATATGGCTACACCTTC	TRBV9	TRBJ1-2	.	.
CASSQWTGNPNEQFF	TGCGCCAGCAGCCAATGGACAGGGAACCCCAATGAGCAGTTCTTC	TRBV4-1	TRBJ2-1	TRBD1	.
CASSSDRDRVTYEQYF	TGTGCCAGCAGCTCAGACCGGGACAGGGTCACCTACGAGCAGTACTTC	TRBV7-8	TRBJ2-7	TRBD1	once
CASSTGSSDTQYF	TGTGCCAGCAGCACAGGGTCCTCAGATACGCAGTATTTT	TRBV7-9	TRBJ2-3	.	few
CASSQEGDGYTF	TGTGCCAGCAGCCAAGAGGGCGATGGCTACACCTTC	TRBV14	TRBJ1-2	.	.
CASSLHPNTEAFF	TGTGCCAGCAGTTTGCACCCGAACACTGAAGCTTTCTTT	TRBV28	TRBJ1-1	.	few
CAGSLTGTYGYTF	TGTGCCGGCAGCTTAACAGGGACCTATGGCTACACCTTC	TRBV7-3	TRBJ1-2	.	.
CASSSGTGGYLSSEAFF	TGTGCCAGTAGTTCCGGGACAGGGGGCTATCTGTCATCTGAAGCTTTCTTT	TRBV19	TRBJ1-1	TRBD1	.
CASSRTIQPQHF	TGTGCCAGCAGCCGTACTATCCAGCCCCAGCATTTT	TRBV7-8	TRBJ1-5	.	.
CASTKTLSTGGADTQYF	TGTGCCAGTACCAAGACTCTCTCGACAGGGGGTGCAGATACGCAGTATTTT	TRBV19	TRBJ2-3	TRBD1	.
CASSPSVWGGGNQPQHF	TGTGCCAGTAGTCCTTCGGTGTGGGGAGGGGGCAATCAGCCCCAGCATTTT	TRBV19	TRBJ1-5	.	.
CAISESDRGRGNTIYF	TGTGCCATCAGTGAGTCGGACAGGGGGCGTGGAAACACCATATATTTT	TRBV10-3	TRBJ1-3	TRBD1	.
CASSPASAYNEQFF	TGCGCCAGCAGCCCCGCGTCGGCCTACAATGAGCAGTTCTTC	TRBV5-1	TRBJ2-1	.	.